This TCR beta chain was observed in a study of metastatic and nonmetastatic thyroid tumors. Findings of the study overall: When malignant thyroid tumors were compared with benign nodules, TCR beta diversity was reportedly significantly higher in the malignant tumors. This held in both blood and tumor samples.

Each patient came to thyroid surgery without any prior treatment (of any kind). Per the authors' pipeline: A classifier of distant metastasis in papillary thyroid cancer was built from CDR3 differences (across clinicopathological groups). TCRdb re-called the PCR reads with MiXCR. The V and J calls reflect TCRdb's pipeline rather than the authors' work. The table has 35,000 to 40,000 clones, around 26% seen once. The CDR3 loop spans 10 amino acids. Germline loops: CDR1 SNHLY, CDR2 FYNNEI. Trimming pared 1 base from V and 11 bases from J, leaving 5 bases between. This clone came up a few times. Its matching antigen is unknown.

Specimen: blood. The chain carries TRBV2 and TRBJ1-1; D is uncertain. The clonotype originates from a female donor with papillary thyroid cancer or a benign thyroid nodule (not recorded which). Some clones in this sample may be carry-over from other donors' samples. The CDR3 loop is CASSEVRAFF. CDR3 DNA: TGTGCCAGCAGTGAAGTGCGGGCTTTCTTT.